This T cell receptor beta chain originates from a study of spatial heterogeneity in lung cancer. As for the study in general: Sequences of the beta chain were consistently detected in greater numbers than alpha-chain sequences. The library had UMIs, and each TCR and UMI pair averaged more than ten raw reads.

MiXCR, run by TCRdb on the 5' RACE reads, gives a single entry per CDR3 protein. The repertoire has 12,000 to 15,000 distinct CDR3 sequences, 4% to 5% of them found once; the top ten carry around 19%. Time point here: sample taken at primary tumor resection. Donors were under 90 untreated early-stage non-small cell lung cancer patients. Whole RNA was taken from tumor, nontumor lung or frozen PBMC; it was then sequenced unsorted. Per the germline V gene, CDR1 is SGDLS and CDR2 is YYNGEE. The CDR3 sequence is 14 residues long. V lost 7 bases to trimming and J lost 0 bases, with 10 bases between them. Comments on this clonotype: Its antigen is undetermined. This could be a read error, since a much larger clone is one nucleotide away. This beta chain is an unintended read in a library built for alpha chains; its size means little.

Study-wide results and caveats: Tumoral mutation counts were tracked by counts of expanded intratumoral alpha and beta TCRs.

The sequence came from a female donor with early-stage non-small cell lung cancer. This chain joins TRBV9 and TRBJ2-2; D gene unclear. The material was lung tumor tissue, obtained at surgery. The CDR3 region has the DNA TGTGCCAGCTGCCTCCTTTCGAACACCGGGGAGCTGTTTTTT. Translation gives CASCLLSNTGELFF.